The 4 T cell receptor delta chains below were found in one sample sequenced in a study of DNA immune sequencing with unique molecular identifiers. A 32-plex genomic DNA assay used primers for all 8 TRDV and 4 TRDJ genes. Adapter PCR followed approximately 3 barcoding PCR cycles that attached a 12-nucleotide UMI. TCRdb re-analyzed the multiplex PCR reads via CATT. The sample has about 170 delta-chain clones, 20% to 30% seen once. Input material: gamma-delta T cells from PBMCs. Receptors were obtained from a human donor in good health.

The genes are TRDV1 and TRDJ1, with D maybe TRDD3 (6 bases). The CDR3 contains 19 residues. CDR1 and CDR2 (germline): TSWWSYY, QGS. V dropped 1 base and J dropped 4 bases, with 25 bases sitting between them. The CDR3 is CALGERKGRWGLKSDKLIF. Here the CDR3 DNA reads TGTGCTCTTGGGGAACGAAAGGGGAGGTGGGGGCTGAAGAGCGATAAACTCATCTTT.

This clone was observed once. The chain recombines TRDV2 with TRDJ1; TRDD3 agrees at 8 bases. The CDR3 is 14 residues long. CDR1 is GEAIGNYY, CDR2 EKD, per germline. The J segment lost 3 bases and the V segment lost 2 bases, leaving 4 bases of the junction unmatched. CDR3 in amino acids: CACDKLGGSDKLIF. The CDR3 DNA reads TGTGCCTGTGACAAACTGGGGGGTTCCGATAAACTCATCTTT.

Worth noting for this clone: Only one base separates this from a far larger clonotype, so it likely reflects a read error. The CDR3 protein is CALGEPVVVLLGGFKAYTDKLIF. The CDR3 bases are TGTGCTCTTGGGGAACCCGTGGTGGTGCTCCTAGGGGGATTCAAGGCGTACACCGATAAACTCATCTTT. The genes are TRDV1 and TRDJ1, with 7 bases lining up with TRDD3. The CDR3 is 23 amino acids. V gave up 1 base and J gave up 0 bases; unmatched junction bases: 26. Germline V gene sequence: CDR1 TSWWSYY, CDR2 QGS.

This clone was seen more than once but under ten times. The chain links TRDV3 to TRDJ1, with TRDD3 as a possible D gene (5 bases). This CDR3 comprises 14 residues. Germline lookup yields CDR1 TVYSNPD and CDR2 GDNSRS (reference sequence). V lost 4 bases to trimming and J lost 11 bases, with 26 bases between them. CDR3 nucleotide sequence: TGTGCCTCCAGGCACCCCAGCTTCGCCCGGGGGCTCATCTTT. Translation gives CASRHPSFARGLIF.